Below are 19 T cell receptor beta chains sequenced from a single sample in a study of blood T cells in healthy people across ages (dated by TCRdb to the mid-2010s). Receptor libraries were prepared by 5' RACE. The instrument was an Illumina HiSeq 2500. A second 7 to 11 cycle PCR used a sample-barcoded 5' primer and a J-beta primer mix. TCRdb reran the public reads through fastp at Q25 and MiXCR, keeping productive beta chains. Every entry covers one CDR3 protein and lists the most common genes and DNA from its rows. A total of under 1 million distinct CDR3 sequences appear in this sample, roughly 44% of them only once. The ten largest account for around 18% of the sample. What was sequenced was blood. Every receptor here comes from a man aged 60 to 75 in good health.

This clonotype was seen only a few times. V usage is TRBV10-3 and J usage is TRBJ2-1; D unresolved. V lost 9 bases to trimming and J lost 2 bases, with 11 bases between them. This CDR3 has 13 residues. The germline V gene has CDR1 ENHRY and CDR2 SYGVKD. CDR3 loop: CAIGAGAYNEQFF. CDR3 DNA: TGTGCCATAGGCGCCGGAGCCTACAATGAGCAGTTCTTC.

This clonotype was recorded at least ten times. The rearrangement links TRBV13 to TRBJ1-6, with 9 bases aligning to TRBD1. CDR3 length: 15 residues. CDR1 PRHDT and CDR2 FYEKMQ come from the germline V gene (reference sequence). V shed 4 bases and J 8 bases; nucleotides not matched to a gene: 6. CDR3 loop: CASSSRGQGYSPLHF. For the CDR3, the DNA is TGTGCCAGCAGCTCGCGAGGACAGGGGTATTCACCCCTCCACTTT.

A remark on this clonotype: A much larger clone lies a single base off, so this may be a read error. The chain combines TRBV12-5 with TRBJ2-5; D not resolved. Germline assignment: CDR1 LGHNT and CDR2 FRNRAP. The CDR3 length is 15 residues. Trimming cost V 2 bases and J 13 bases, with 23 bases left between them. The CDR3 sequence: CASGLRKDGSYERYF. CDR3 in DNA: TGTGCTAGTGGTTTGAGAAAGGACGGCTCCTACGAGCGGTACTTC.

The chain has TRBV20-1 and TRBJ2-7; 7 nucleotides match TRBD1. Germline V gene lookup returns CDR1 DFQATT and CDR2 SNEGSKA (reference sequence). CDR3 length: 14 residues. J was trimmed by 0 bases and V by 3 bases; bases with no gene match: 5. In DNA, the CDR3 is TGCAGTGCTAGCGGGGACAGCCTCTCCTACGAGCAGTACTTC. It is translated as CSASGDSLSYEQYF.

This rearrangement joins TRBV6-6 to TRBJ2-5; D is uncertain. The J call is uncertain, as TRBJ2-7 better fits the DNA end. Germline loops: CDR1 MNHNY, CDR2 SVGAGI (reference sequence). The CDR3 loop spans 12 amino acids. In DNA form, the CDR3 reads TGTGCCAGCAGTTGGCAGATTTACGAGCAGTACTTC. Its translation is CASSWQIYEQYF.

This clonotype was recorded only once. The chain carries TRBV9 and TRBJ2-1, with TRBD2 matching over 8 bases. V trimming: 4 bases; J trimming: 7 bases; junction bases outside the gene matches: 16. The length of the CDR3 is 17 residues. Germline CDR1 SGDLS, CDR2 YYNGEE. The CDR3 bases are TGTGCCAGCAGCCCCCTAGGGGGGGCGGGGGGCCGAAATGAGCAGTTCTTC. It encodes CASSPLGGAGGRNEQFF.

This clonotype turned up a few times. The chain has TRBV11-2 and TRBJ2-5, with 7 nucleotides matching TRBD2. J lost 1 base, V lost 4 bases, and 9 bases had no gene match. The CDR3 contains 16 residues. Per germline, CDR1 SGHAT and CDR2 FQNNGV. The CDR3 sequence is CASSSSGSGGQETQYF. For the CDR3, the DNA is TGTGCCAGCAGCTCTTCGGGGTCGGGGGGCCAAGAGACCCAGTACTTC.

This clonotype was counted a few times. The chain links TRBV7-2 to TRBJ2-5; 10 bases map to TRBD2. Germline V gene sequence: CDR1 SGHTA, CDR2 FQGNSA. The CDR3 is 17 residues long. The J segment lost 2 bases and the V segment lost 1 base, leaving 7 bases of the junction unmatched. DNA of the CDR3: TGTGCCAGCAGCTTAGGCCCACCAGCGGGGGGGCAAGAGACCCAGTACTTC. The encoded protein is CASSLGPPAGGQETQYF.

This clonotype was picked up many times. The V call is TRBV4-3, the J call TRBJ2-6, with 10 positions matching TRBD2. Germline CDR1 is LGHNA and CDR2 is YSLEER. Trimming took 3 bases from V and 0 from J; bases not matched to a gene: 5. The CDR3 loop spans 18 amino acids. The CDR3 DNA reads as TGCGCCAGCAGCCAGAGACTAGCGGGTGACTCTGGGGCCAACGTCCTGACTTTC. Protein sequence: CASSQRLAGDSGANVLTF.

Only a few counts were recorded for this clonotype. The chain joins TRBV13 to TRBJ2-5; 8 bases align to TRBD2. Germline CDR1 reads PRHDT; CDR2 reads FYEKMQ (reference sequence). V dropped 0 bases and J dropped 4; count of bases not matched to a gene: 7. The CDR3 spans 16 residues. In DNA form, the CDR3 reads TGTGCCAGCAGCTTAGGCGGGCCAGCGGGGGTAGAGACCCAGTACTTC. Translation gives CASSLGGPAGVETQYF.

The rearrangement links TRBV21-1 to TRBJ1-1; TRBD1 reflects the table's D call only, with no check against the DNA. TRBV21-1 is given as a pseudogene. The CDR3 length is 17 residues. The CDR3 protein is CASSKGYAGAMNTEAFF. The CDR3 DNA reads TGTGCCAGCAGCAAAGGTTATGCGGGGGCTATGAACACTGAAGCTTTCTTT.

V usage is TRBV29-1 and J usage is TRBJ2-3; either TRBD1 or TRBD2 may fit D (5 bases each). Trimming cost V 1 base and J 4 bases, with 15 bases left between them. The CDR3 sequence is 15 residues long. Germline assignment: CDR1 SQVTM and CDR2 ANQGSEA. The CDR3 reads CSVEGQGDRSDTQYF. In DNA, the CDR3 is TGCAGCGTTGAAGGTCAGGGAGATCGATCAGATACGCAGTATTTT.

CDR3 sequence reads: CASSLVAGSSTDTQYF. In DNA form, the CDR3 reads TGTGCCAGCAGCTTAGTGGCGGGGTCTAGCACAGATACGCAGTATTTT. This sequence joins TRBV7-2 and TRBJ2-3, with D possibly matching TRBD2 (6 bases). V was pared by 1 base and J by 0 bases, with 11 bases between. The CDR3 covers 16 residues. Per germline, CDR1 SGHTA and CDR2 FQGNSA.

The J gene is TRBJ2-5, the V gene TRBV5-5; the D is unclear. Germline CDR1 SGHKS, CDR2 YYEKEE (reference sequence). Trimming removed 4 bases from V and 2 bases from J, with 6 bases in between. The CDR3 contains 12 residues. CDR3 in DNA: TGTGCCAGCAGCGCCAAGCAAGAGACCCAGTACTTC. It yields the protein CASSAKQETQYF.

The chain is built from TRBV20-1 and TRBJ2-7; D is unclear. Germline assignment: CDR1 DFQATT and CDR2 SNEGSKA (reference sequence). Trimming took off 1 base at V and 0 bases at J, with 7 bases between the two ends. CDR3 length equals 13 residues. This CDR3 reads CSARVRASYEQYF. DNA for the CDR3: TGCAGTGCTAGAGTTAGAGCCTCCTACGAGCAGTACTTC.

The CDR3 region has the DNA TGTGCCAGCAGGTCAAGGGACAGACTCTCGAACACCGGGGAGCTGTTTTTT. Protein sequence: CASRSRDRLSNTGELFF. V is TRBV7-9 and J is TRBJ2-2, with 7 bases aligning to TRBD1. V shed 6 bases and J 0 bases; nucleotides not matched to a gene: 10. Germline V lookup: CDR1 SEHNR, CDR2 FQNEAQ (reference sequence). The CDR3 is 17 amino acids.

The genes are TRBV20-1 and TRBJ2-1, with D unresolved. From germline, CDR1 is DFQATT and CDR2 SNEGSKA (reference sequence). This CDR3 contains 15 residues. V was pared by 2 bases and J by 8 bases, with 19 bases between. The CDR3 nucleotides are TGCAGTGCTAGAATACTTCTAGGGCAGAAAGATGAGCAGTTCTTC. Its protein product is CSARILLGQKDEQFF.

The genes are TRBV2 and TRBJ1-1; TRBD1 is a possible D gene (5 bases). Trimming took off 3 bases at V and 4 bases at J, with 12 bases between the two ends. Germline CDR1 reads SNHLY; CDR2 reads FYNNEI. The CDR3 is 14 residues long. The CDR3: CASSEGTPGTEAFF. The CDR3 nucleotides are TGTGCCAGCAGTGAGGGGACCCCTGGCACTGAAGCTTTCTTT.

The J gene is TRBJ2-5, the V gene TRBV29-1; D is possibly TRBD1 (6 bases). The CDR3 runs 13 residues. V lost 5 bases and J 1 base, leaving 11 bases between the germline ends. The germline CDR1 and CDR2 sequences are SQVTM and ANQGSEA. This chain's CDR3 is CSVNRDTQETQYF. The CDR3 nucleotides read TGCAGCGTTAACCGGGACACCCAAGAGACCCAGTACTTC.